This T cell receptor beta chain was found in a study of blood T cells in healthy people across ages. Study-level results: PBMC samples, being unsorted, prevented any conclusive comparison of naive and antigen-experienced cells.

V dropped 3 bases and J dropped 0 bases, with 15 bases sitting between them. The CDR3 has 17 residues. Per germline, CDR1 SGDLS and CDR2 YYNGEE. A second about 6 to 12 cycle PCR used barcoded and J-beta primers. Every molecule of cDNA carried a tag from a template-switch adaptor with 12 random nucleotides. One entry per CDR3 protein results from TCRdb running MiXCR on the 5' RACE reads. The repertoire holds more than 800,000 distinct CDR3 sequences, with around 45% as singletons. The authors isolated at least 6 million PBMCs per sample. As concerns this clonotype: What it binds is not known.

This TCR was sampled from a woman aged 60-70 years in good health. Sequenced material: blood. The chain has TRBV9 and TRBJ2-2; the D gene is possibly TRBD2 (6 bases). The DNA for the CDR3 is TGTGCCAGCAGCGCGTTGGGGCTAGCGCCGAACACCGGGGAGCTGTTTTTT. It is translated as CASSALGLAPNTGELFF.